One sample yielded the 5 T cell receptor beta chains listed below, sequenced in a study of blood T cell repertoires in COVID-19. This table comes from immunoSEQ multiplex PCR, and its TCRdb copy is limited to in-frame clones, with some not included. The profile shows approximately 100,000 clones, roughly 84% of them singletons. The specimen sequenced was peripheral blood. The receptor set was obtained from a human donor in a cohort sampled during active or convalescent COVID-19.

The rearrangement joins TRBV24-1 to TRBJ2-5; 7 bases fit TRBD1. This CDR3 contains 15 residues. V trimming: 5 bases; J trimming: 5 bases; junction bases outside the gene matches: 10. The V gene's germline CDR1 is KGHDR and CDR2 SFDVKD. The DNA for the CDR3 is TGTGCCACCAGTGGAGGGGGCCTCGGTCTGGAGACCCAGTACTTC. Amino acid sequence: CATSGGGLGLETQYF.

The V and J genes are TRBV30 and TRBJ1-1; TRBD1 aligns across 8 bases. This CDR3 contains 12 residues. With V trimmed by 7 bases and J by 8 bases, 9 bases remained unmatched. Germline-derived CDR1 and CDR2 are GTSNPN and SVGIG (reference sequence). Here the CDR3 reads CASTIGDREAFF. The CDR3, as DNA: TGTGCCTCCACAATAGGGGACAGGGAAGCTTTCTTT.

The chain couples TRBV11-2 to TRBJ1-1; D gene unclear. The CDR3 has 14 amino acids. The germline CDR1 and CDR2 sequences are SGHAT and FQNNGV. Trimming took off 6 bases at V and 0 bases at J, with 11 bases between the two ends. The CDR3 region is CASSQSGMNTEAFF. CDR3 nucleotides: TGTGCCAGCAGTCAGTCCGGGATGAACACTGAAGCTTTCTTT.

The V call is TRBV28, the J call TRBJ1-1, with D unclear. V lost 4 bases, J lost 7 bases, and 7 bases lay in between. Germline V gene sequence: CDR1 MDHEN, CDR2 SYDVKM. CDR3 length equals 11 residues. The DNA of the CDR3 is TGTGCCAGCAGTTCGGGGTATGAAGCTTTCTTT. Residues: CASSSGYEAFF.

The chain has TRBV28 and TRBJ1-1, with D hard to call. The CDR3 is 14 amino acids. The germline V gene encodes CDR1 MDHEN and CDR2 SYDVKM. V was trimmed by 7 bases and J by 4 bases, leaving 16 bases between them. The DNA of the CDR3 is TGTGCCAGCATCATTTCATCGGGGAGCACTGAAGCTTTCTTT. Its translation is CASIISSGSTEAFF.